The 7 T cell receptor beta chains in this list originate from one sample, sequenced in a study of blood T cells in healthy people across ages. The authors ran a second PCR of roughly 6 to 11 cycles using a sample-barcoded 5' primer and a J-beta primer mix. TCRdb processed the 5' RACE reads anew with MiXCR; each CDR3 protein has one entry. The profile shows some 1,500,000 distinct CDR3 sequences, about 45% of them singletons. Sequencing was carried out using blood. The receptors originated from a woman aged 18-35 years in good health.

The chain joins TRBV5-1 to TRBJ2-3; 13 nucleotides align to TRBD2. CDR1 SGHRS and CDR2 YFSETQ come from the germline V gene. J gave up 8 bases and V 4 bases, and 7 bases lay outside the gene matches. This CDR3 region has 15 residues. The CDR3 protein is CASSPGLAGDSTQYF. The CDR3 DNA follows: TGCGCCAGCAGCCCCGGACTAGCGGGAGATAGTACGCAGTATTTT.

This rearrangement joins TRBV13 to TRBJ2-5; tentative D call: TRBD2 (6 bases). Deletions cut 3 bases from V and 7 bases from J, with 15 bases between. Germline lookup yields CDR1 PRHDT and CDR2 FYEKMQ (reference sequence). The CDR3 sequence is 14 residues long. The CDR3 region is CASSFTSRPGTQYF. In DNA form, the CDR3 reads TGTGCCAGCAGCTTTACTAGCCGACCGGGGACCCAGTACTTC.

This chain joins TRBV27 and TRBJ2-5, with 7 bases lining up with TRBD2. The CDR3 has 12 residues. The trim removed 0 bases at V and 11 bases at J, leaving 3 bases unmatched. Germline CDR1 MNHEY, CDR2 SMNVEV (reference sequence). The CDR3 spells CASSLSAGVQYF. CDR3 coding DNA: TGTGCCAGCAGTTTATCGGCGGGGGTGCAGTACTTC.

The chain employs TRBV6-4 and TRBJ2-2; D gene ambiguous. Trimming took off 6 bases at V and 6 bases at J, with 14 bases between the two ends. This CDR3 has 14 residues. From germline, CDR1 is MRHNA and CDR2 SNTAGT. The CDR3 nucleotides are TGTGCCAGCAGGCGCGGCCAAGAGGCCGGGGAGCTGTTTTTT. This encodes CASRRGQEAGELFF.

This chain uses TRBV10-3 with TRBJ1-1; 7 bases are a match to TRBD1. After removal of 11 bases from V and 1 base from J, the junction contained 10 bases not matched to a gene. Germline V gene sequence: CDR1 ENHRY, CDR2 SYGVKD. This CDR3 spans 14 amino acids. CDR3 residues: CAGSRGGPNTEAFF. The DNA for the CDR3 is TGTGCCGGCTCCCGAGGGGGCCCGAACACTGAAGCTTTCTTT.

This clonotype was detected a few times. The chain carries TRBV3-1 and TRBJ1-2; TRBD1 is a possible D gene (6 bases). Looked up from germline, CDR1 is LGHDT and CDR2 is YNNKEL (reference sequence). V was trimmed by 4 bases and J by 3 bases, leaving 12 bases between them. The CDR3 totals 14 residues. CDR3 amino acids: CASSRKTGYYGYTF. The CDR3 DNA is TGTGCCAGCAGCCGTAAGACAGGTTACTATGGCTACACCTTC.

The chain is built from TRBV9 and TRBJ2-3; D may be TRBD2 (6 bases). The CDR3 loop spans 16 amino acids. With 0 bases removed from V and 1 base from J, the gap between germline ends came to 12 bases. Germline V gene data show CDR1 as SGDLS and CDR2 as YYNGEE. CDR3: CASSVALASGTDTQYF. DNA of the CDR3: TGTGCCAGCAGCGTAGCGTTGGCTAGCGGCACAGATACGCAGTATTTT.